The table lists the clone carrying this T cell receptor beta chain with many counts. This specimen belongs to a study of neurological immune-mediated disorders. MiXCR, run by TCRdb on the 5' RACE reads, gives a single entry per CDR3 protein. The data show some 65,000 distinct CDR3 sequences, with 4% to 6% seen just once and about 3% held by the top ten. Germline loops: CDR1 MNHEY, CDR2 SMNVEV (reference sequence). Trimming stripped 5 bases from V and 4 bases from J, with 12 bases between. This CDR3 has 13 residues. This sequence joins TRBV27 and TRBJ2-7, with D possibly matching TRBD1 (5 bases). The clonotype comes from a woman in her thirties with multiple sclerosis. Sequencing used PBMCs. The CDR3 coding sequence is TGTGCCAGCAGTAAACACAGGACGTACGAGCAGTACTTC. This sequence encodes CASSKHRTYEQYF.